The subject of this entry is one T cell receptor (beta chain). Libraries were prepared by immunoSEQ multiplex PCR; TCRdb keeps only in-frame clonotypes and omits some of them. The repertoire has about 12,000 clones, around 84% of them found once; the top ten carry approximately 9%. This entry is derived from a study of blood T cell dynamics during melanoma immunotherapy. The CDR3 totals 18 residues. Time point denoted: pre-treatment baseline. The sequence was collected from a human donor with melanoma. The sequences come from blood, collected from a patient treated with checkpoint blockade. V and J are TRBV21-1 and TRBJ2-1; the table assigns TRBD2, which was not confirmed against the DNA. TRBV21-1 is a known pseudogene. The chain's CDR3 is CASSNPRWSGSSYNEQFF. Here the CDR3 DNA reads TGTGCCAGCAGCAACCCCCGGTGGAGCGGGAGCTCCTACAATGAGCAGTTCTTC.